This T cell receptor beta chain was found in a study of blood T cell repertoires in COVID-19. This CDR3 is built from 15 residues. Looked up from germline, CDR1 is SGHNT and CDR2 is YENEEA. The V and J ends lost 3 bases and 7 bases, in that order; junction bases with no gene match: 7. Original handling: Amplification of reference gene primers provided the estimated nucleated cell counts. The method was immunoSEQ multiplex PCR; TCRdb's version includes in-frame clones alone and lacks a portion of them. V and J calls and clone size are as listed in that table; D and trimming were resolved from the DNA. The top ten clones hold more than 12% of a sample with 30,000 to 40,000 clones, less than 85% of them seen once.

The material sequenced was peripheral blood. This chain links TRBV11-3 with TRBJ2-1; TRBD2 matches 9 bases. This receptor was taken from a human donor with acute or convalescent COVID-19. The donor label of this sample is uncertain. CDR3 bases: TGTGCCAGCAGCTTTACCGGGACTAGCCAAAATGAGCAGTTCTTC. It yields the protein CASSFTGTSQNEQFF.